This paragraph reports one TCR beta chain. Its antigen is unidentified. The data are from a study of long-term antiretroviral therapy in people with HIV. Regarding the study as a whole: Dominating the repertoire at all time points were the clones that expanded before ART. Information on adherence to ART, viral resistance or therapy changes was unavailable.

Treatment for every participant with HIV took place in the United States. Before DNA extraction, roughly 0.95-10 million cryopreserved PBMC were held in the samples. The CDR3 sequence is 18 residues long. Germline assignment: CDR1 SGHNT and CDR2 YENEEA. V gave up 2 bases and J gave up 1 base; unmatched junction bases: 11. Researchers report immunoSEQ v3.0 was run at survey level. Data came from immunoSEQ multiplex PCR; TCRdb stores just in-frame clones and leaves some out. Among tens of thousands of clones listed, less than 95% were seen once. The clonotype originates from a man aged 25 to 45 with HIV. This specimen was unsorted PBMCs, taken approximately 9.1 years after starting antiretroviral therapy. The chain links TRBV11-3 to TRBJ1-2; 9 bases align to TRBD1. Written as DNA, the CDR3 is TGTGCCAGCAGCTTACGCCGGGACAGGGTGCACCTTAACTATGGCTACACCTTC. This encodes CASSLRRDRVHLNYGYTF.